A single sample gave rise to the 9 T cell receptor beta chains below, sequenced in a study of regulatory T cells in long-lasting Graves disease. Noted time point: persistent/refractory GD, antithyroid drugs over 5 years with positive TRAb. Extracted RNA from PBMCs served as the source of the TCR library. Sequencing libraries for TCR beta were prepared with iRepertoire HTBI primers and Arm-PCR of CDR3 regions. Using its own MiXCR run on the multiplex PCR reads, TCRdb lists one record per CDR3 protein. This table holds hundreds of thousands of distinct CDR3 sequences, 20% found once. Sequenced material: peripheral blood mononuclear cells (PBMCs), taken when the disease was refractory, from a patient treated with antithyroid drugs. Receptor source: a female donor with Graves disease.

The table lists this clonotype with many counts. This CDR3 reads CASSYYPPVPPKSAFF. The CDR3 nucleotides read TGTGCCAGCAGTTACTATCCACCAGTTCCACCGAAGAGTGCTTTCTTT. The chain employs TRBV6-2 or TRBV6-3 and TRBJ1-1; D is undetermined. The CDR3 extends over 16 amino acids. V shed 1 base and J shed 11 bases, with 23 bases lying between them. Germline V lookup: CDR1 MNHEY, CDR2 SVGEGT.

This clonotype was detected a few times. The genes are TRBV6-2 or TRBV6-3 and TRBJ2-1, with D tentatively TRBD2 (6 bases). Germline CDR1 and CDR2: MNHEY and SVGEGT. The CDR3 runs 11 residues. V shed 9 bases and J shed 9 bases, with 12 bases lying between them. The CDR3 DNA follows: TGTGCCAGTGGAGGAGCGGGTGAGCAGTTCTTC. Translation: CASGGAGEQFF.

This clonotype was counted ten times or more. J is TRBJ1-5 and V is TRBV20-1, with TRBD1 matching 8 bases. Germline trimming cut 6 bases from V and 7 bases from J; bases unmatched to any gene: 5. CDR3 length: 12 amino acids. Germline V lookup: CDR1 DFQATT, CDR2 SNEGSKA (reference sequence). For the CDR3, the DNA is TGCAGTGCCAAGACAGGGGACCAGCCCCAGCATTTT. It is translated as CSAKTGDQPQHF.

This clonotype has ten or more counts. The chain couples TRBV6-1 to TRBJ2-2, with D uncertain. This CDR3 is 15 amino acids long. Germline V lookup: CDR1 MNHNS, CDR2 SASEGT. Trimming pared 7 bases from V and 5 bases from J, leaving 17 bases between. CDR3 residues: CASIDPRLRTGELFF. Here the CDR3 DNA reads TGTGCCAGCATCGATCCGAGACTGAGGACCGGGGAGCTGTTTTTT.

This clonotype was seen many times. This CDR3 is CAWSVPGGGQPQHF. The CDR3 nucleotides read TGTGCCTGGAGTGTACCCGGGGGTGGCCAGCCCCAGCATTTT. The chain joins TRBV30 to TRBJ1-5; D perhaps matches TRBD1 (5 bases). CDR3 length: 14 amino acids. V was pared by 0 bases and J by 7 bases, with 13 bases between. CDR1 and CDR2 from the germline V gene are GTSNPN and SVGIG (reference sequence).

This sequence joins TRBV11-2 and TRBJ1-6; D is unresolved. Germline V CDR1 and CDR2: SGHAT, FQNNGV. The germline V and J ends were trimmed by 1 base and 7 bases, with 14 bases remaining between them. The CDR3 covers 16 residues. CDR3 sequence (DNA): TGTGCCAGCAGCTTAGGCAGAGGAACGGGGAATTCACCCCTCCACTTT. Protein: CASSLGRGTGNSPLHF.

This clonotype came up many times. V and J are TRBV7-2 and TRBJ1-5; D may be TRBD1 (5 bases). V was trimmed by 5 bases and J by 6 bases, leaving 14 bases between them. From germline, CDR1 is SGHTA and CDR2 FQGNSA. The CDR3 totals 14 residues. The DNA of the CDR3 is TGTGCCAGCAGCCCAGCGGGGGGAGGTCAGCCCCAGCATTTT. This codes for CASSPAGGGQPQHF.

This clonotype came up many times. The rearrangement links TRBV2 to TRBJ2-2, with 8 nucleotides matching TRBD2. The trim removed 4 bases at V and 4 bases at J, leaving 5 bases unmatched. This CDR3 contains 15 residues. The germline V gene encodes CDR1 SNHLY and CDR2 FYNNEI. CDR3 DNA: TGTGCCAGCAGTGCTGGTAGCGGGGTCACCGGGGAGCTGTTTTTT. Protein product: CASSAGSGVTGELFF.

In its sample, this clonotype was seen many times. The genes are TRBV6-5 and TRBJ2-7; D is possibly TRBD1 (6 bases). With 2 bases removed from V and 5 bases from J, the gap between germline ends came to 13 bases. This CDR3 has 14 amino acids. CDR1 and CDR2 from the germline V gene are MNHEY and SVGAGI. The CDR3 region is CASSYTGRTDEQYF. The CDR3 DNA follows: TGTGCCAGCAGTTACACGGGCAGGACAGACGAGCAGTACTTC.